The clone carrying this TCR beta chain has only a few counts. The antigen remains undetermined. Sequenced by immunoSEQ multiplex PCR; TCRdb stores in-frame clones only, minus some. The table has tens of thousands of clones, roughly 80% seen once. These data come from a study of OX40 agonist ivuxolimab in advanced cancers. Notes on the study in general: In general, CD8+ T cells held more expanded clones than CD4+ did, on average.

The receptor comes from an adult with an advanced solid tumor such as melanoma, head and neck, liver or kidney cancer. The sample consisted of CD4+ or CD8+ T cells sorted from blood, taken in a trial of the OX40 agonist ivuxolimab.

The CDR3 is CASSDFESYEQYF. The CDR3 nucleotides are TGTGCCAGCAGTGACTTTGAGTCCTACGAGCAGTACTTC. The chain uses TRBV2 and TRBJ2-7; D uncertain. CDR1 SNHLY and CDR2 FYNNEI come from the germline V gene. The germline V and J ends were trimmed by 3 bases and 1 base, with 7 bases remaining between them. This CDR3 comprises 13 residues.